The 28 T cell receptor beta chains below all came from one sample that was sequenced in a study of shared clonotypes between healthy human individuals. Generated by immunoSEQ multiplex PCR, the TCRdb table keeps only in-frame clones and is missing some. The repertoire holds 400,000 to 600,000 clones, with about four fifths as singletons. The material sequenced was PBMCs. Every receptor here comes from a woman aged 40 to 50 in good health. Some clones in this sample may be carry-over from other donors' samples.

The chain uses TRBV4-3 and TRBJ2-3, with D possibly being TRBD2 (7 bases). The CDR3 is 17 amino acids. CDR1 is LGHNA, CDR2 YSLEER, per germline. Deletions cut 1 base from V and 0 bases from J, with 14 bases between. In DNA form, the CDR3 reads TGCGCCAGCAGCCAAGGGGGGGGCAGGCCAAGCACAGATACGCAGTATTTT. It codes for CASSQGGGRPSTDTQYF.

This CDR3 is CASRGRTNTGELFF. DNA for the CDR3: TGTGCCAGCAGAGGCAGGACTAACACCGGGGAGCTGTTTTTT. The chain uses TRBV11-1 and TRBJ2-2; a weak D match, TRBD2 (5 bases). Trimming shortened V by 6 bases and J by 2 bases, and 10 bases separated the two germline ends. This CDR3 has 14 amino acids. Germline CDR1 reads SGHAT; CDR2 reads FQDESV (reference sequence).

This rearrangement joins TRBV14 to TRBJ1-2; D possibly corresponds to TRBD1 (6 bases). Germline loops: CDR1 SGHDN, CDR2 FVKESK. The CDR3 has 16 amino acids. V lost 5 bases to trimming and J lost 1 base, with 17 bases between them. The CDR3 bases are TGTGCCAGCAGCTCTCTAGGGGCAGGGGATAACTATGGCTACACCTTC. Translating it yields CASSSLGAGDNYGYTF.

The CDR3 is CASSDSIAGGGEQFF. CDR3 DNA: TGTGCCAGCAGTGACTCGATTGCTGGCGGGGGTGAGCAGTTCTTC. The chain employs TRBV6-4 and TRBJ2-1; 7 bases map to TRBD2. Germline CDR1 reads MRHNA; CDR2 reads SNTAGT. The CDR3 totals 15 residues. V lost 0 bases to trimming and J lost 9 bases; unmatched junction nucleotides: 8.

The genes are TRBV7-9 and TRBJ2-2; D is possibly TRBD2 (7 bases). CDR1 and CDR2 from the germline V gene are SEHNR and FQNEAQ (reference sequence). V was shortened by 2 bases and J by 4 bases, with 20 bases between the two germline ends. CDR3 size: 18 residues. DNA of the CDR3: TGTGCCAGCAGCTTACGGGGGGCTCCAAGGGGTAGCACCGGGGAGCTGTTTTTT. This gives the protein CASSLRGAPRGSTGELFF.

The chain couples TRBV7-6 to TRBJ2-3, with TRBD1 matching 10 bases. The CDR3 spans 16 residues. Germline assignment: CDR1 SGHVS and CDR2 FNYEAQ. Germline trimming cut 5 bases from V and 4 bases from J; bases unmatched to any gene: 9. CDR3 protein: CASSPWDRGGSDTQYF. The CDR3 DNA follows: TGTGCCAGCAGCCCGTGGGACAGGGGAGGATCAGATACGCAGTATTTT. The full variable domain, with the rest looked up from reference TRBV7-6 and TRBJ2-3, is GAGVSQSPRYKVTKRGQDVALRCDPISGHVSLYWYRQALGQGPEFLTYFNYEAQQDKSGLPNDRFSAERPEGSISTLTIQRTEQRDSAMYRCASSPWDRGGSDTQYFGPGTRLTVL.

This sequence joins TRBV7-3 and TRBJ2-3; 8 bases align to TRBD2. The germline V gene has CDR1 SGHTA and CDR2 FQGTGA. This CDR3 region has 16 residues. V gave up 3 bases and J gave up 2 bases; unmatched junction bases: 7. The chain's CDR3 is CASSFSGGSFTDTQYF. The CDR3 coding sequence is TGTGCCAGCAGCTTCTCGGGAGGGAGTTTCACAGATACGCAGTATTTT.

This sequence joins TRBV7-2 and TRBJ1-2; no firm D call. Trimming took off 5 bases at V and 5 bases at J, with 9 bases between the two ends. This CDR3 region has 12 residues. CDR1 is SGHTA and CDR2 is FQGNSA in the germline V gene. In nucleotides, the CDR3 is TGTGCCAGCAGCCCCCAGTCTTATGGCTACACCTTC. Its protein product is CASSPQSYGYTF.

CDR3 in amino acids: CASSLGDHRTIDEQYF. The CDR3 nucleotides read TGTGCCAGCAGCTTGGGGGACCACCGGACTATCGACGAGCAGTACTTC. The chain joins TRBV5-4 to TRBJ2-7, with a possible D match to TRBD2 (6 bases). The CDR3 totals 16 residues. Germline V gene lookup returns CDR1 SGHNT and CDR2 YYREEE (reference sequence). V lost 0 bases to trimming and J lost 5 bases, with 18 bases between them.

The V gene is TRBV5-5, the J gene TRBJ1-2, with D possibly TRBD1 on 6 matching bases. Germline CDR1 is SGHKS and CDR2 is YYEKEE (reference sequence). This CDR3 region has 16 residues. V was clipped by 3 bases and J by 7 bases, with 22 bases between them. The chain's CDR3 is CASSSRDISGIGGYTF. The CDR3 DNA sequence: TGTGCCAGCAGCTCCCGGGACATATCCGGGATTGGTGGCTACACCTTC.

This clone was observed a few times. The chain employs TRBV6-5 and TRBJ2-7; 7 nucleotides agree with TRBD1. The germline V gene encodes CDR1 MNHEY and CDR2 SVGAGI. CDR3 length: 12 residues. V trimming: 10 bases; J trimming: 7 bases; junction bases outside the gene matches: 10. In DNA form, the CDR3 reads TGTGCCACTAGACAGGGCTCAAGAGAGCAGTACTTC. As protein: CATRQGSREQYF.

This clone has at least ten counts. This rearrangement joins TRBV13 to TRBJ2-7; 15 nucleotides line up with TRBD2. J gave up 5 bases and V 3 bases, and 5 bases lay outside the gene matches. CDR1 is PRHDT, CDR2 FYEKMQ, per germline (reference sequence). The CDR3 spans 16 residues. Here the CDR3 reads CASSFGTSGRQDEQYF. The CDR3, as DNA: TGTGCCAGCAGCTTCGGGACTAGCGGGAGGCAGGACGAGCAGTACTTC. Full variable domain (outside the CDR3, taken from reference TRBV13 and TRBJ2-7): AAGVIQSPRHLIKEKRETATLKCYPIPRHDTVYWYQQGPGQDPQFLISFYEKMQSDKGSIPDRFSAQQFSDYHSELNMSSLELGDSALYFCASSFGTSGRQDEQYFGPGTRLTVT.

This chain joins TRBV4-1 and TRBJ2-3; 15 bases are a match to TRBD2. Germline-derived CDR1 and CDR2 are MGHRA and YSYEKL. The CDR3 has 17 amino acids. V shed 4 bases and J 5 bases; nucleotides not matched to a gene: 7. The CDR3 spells CASSPWTSGRGGDTQYF. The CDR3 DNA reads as TGCGCCAGCAGCCCCTGGACTAGCGGGAGGGGTGGAGATACGCAGTATTTT.

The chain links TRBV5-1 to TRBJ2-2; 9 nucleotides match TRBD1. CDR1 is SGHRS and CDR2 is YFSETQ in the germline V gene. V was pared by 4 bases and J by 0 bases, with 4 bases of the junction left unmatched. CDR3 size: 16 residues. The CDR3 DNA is TGCGCCAGCAGCCCGCGGACAGGGGCGAACACCGGGGAGCTGTTTTTT. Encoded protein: CASSPRTGANTGELFF. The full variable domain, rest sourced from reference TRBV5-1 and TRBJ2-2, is KAGVTQTPRYLIKTRGQQVTLSCSPISGHRSVSWYQQTPGQGLQFLFEYFSETQRNKGNFPGRFSGRQFSNSRSEMNVSTLELGDSALYLCASSPRTGANTGELFFGEGSRLTVL.

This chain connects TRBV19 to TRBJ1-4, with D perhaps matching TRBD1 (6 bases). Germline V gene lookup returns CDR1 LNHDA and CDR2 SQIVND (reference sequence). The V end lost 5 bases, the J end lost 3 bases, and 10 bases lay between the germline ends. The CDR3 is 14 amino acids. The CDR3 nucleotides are TGTGCCAGTAGTCGGCAGGGGCCTAATGAAAAACTGTTTTTT. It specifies CASSRQGPNEKLFF.

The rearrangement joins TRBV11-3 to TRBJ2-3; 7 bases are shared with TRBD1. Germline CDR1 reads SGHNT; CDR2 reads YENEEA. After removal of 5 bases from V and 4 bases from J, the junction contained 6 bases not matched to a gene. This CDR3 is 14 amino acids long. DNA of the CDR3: TGTGCCAGCAGCCCGACGACAGGGTCAGATACGCAGTATTTT. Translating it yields CASSPTTGSDTQYF.

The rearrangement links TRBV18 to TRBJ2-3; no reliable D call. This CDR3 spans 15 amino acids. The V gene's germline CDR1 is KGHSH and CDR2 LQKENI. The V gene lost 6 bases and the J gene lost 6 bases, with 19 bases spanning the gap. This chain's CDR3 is CASSPDQSWADTQYF. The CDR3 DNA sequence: TGTGCCAGCTCCCCAGACCAGTCTTGGGCCGATACGCAGTATTTT.

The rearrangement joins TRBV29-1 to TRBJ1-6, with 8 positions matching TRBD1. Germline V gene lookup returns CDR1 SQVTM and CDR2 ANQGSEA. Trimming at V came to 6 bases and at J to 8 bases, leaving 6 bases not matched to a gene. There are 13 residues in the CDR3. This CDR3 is CSVRDRTYSPLHF. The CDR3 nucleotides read TGCAGCGTAAGGGACAGGACTTATTCACCCCTCCACTTT.

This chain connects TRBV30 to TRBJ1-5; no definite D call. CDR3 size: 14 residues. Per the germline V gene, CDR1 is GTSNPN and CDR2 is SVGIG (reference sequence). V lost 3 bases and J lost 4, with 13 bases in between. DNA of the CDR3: TGTGCCTGGAGCAATCCACCGGGGAATCAGCCCCAGCATTTT. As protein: CAWSNPPGNQPQHF.

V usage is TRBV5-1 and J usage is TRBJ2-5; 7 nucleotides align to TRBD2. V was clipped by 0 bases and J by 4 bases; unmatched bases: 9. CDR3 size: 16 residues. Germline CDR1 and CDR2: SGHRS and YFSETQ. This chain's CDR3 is CASSLGGGLGGETQYF. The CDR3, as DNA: TGCGCCAGCAGCTTGGGCGGGGGATTGGGAGGAGAGACCCAGTACTTC.

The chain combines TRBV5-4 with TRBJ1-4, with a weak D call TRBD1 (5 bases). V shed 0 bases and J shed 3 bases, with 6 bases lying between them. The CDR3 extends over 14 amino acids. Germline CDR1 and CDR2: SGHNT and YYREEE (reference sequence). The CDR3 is CASSLDRSNEKLFF. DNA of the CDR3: TGTGCCAGCAGCTTGGACAGGTCTAATGAAAAACTGTTTTTT.

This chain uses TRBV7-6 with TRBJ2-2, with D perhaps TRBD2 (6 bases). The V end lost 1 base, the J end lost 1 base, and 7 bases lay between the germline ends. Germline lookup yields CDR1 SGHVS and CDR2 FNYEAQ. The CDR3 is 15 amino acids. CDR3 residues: CASSLVGGNTGELFF. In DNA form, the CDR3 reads TGTGCCAGCAGCTTAGTGGGAGGGAACACCGGGGAGCTGTTTTTT. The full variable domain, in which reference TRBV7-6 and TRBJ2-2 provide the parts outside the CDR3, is GAGVSQSPRYKVTKRGQDVALRCDPISGHVSLYWYRQALGQGPEFLTYFNYEAQQDKSGLPNDRFSAERPEGSISTLTIQRTEQRDSAMYRCASSLVGGNTGELFFGEGSRLTVL.

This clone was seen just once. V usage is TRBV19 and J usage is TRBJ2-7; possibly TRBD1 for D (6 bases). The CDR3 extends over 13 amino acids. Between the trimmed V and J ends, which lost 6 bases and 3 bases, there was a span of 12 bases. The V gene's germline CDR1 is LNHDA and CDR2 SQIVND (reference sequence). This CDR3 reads CASSRGYSYEQYF. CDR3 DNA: TGTGCCAGTAGCAGGGGATATAGCTACGAGCAGTACTTC.

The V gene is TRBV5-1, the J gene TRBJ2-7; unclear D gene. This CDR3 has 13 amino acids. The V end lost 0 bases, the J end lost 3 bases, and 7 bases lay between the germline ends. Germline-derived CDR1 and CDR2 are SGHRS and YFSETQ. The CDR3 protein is CASSLEVFYEQYF. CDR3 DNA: TGCGCCAGCAGCTTGGAGGTCTTCTACGAGCAGTACTTC.

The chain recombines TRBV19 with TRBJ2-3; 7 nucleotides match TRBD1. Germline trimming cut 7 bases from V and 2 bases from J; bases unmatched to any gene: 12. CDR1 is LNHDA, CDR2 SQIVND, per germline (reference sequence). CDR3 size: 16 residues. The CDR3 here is CASTAGGKRYTDTQYF. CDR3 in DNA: TGTGCCAGTACTGCAGGGGGTAAGAGGTACACAGATACGCAGTATTTT.

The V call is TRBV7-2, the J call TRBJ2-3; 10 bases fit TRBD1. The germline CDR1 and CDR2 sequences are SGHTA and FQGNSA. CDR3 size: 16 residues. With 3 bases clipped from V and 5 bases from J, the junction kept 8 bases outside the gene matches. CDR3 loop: CASSFRTGGGLDTQYF. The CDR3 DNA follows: TGTGCCAGCAGCTTCCGGACAGGGGGAGGCCTAGATACGCAGTATTTT.

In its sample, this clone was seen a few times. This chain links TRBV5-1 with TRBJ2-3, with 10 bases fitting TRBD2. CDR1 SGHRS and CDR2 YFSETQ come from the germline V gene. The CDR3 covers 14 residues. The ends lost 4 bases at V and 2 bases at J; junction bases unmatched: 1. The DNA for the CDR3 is TGCGCCAGCAGCCTAGCGGGAGCCACAGATACGCAGTATTTT. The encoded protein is CASSLAGATDTQYF. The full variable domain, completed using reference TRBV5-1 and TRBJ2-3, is KAGVTQTPRYLIKTRGQQVTLSCSPISGHRSVSWYQQTPGQGLQFLFEYFSETQRNKGNFPGRFSGRQFSNSRSEMNVSTLELGDSALYLCASSLAGATDTQYFGPGTRLTVL.

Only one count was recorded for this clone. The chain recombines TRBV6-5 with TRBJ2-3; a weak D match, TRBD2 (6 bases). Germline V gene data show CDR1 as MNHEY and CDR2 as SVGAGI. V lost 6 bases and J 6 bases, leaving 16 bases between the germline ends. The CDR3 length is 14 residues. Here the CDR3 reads CASSRESNGDTQYF. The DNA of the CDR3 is TGTGCCAGCAGCCGGGAGTCCAATGGTGATACGCAGTATTTT.